This T cell receptor (beta chain) was captured by sequencing in a study of blood T cell repertoires in COVID-19. About the research overall: Italy, Spain and the United States were the sources of the convalescent and acute COVID-19 samples. In each case, the material was cDNA or gDNA derived from T cells, B-cell-depleted T cells, or PBMCs.

Study processing details: Nucleated cell counts were estimated from reference gene primer amplification. Libraries were prepared by immunoSEQ multiplex PCR; TCRdb keeps only in-frame clonotypes and omits some of them. Clone size and V and J calls were adopted from that table, with D and trimming inferred from the DNA. The sample lists about 180,000 clones, 80% to 90% occurring once. The sequenced sample consisted of peripheral blood. The source is a human donor with active or convalescent COVID-19. The donor label of this sample is uncertain.

The CDR3 region has the DNA TGTGCCAGCAGTCCCCTAAGCCTAGCGGGGCCCACAGATACGCAGTATTTT. This codes for CASSPLSLAGPTDTQYF. This chain uses TRBV2 with TRBJ2-3; 9 nucleotides align to TRBD2. V was pared by 5 bases and J by 2 bases, with 11 bases of the junction left unmatched. CDR1 and CDR2 from the germline V gene are SNHLY and FYNNEI. This CDR3 spans 17 amino acids.